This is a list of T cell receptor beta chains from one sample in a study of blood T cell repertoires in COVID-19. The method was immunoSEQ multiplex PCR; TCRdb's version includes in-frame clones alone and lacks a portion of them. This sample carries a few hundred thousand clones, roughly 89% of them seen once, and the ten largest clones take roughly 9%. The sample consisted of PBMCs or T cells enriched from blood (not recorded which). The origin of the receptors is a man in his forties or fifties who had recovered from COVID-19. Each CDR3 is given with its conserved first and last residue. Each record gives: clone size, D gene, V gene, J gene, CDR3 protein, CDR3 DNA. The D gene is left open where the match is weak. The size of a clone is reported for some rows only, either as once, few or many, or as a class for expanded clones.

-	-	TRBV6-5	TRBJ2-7	CASTGAGLYF	TGTGCCAGCACGGGAGCAGGCCTTTACTTC
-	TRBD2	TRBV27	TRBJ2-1	CASSLITSGSVYNEQFF	TGTGCCAGCAGCCTTATTACTAGCGGGAGCGTGTACAATGAGCAGTTCTTC
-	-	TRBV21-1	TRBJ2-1	CASSTRQGVEVEQFF	TGTGCCAGCAGCACCCGACAGGGTGTAGAAGTTGAGCAGTTCTTC
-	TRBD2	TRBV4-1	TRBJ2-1	CASSQDLAGGLWMQFF	TGCGCCAGCAGCCAAGACCTAGCGGGAGGGCTGTGGATGCAGTTCTTC
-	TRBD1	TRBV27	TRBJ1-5	CASSQLRTGGGSQPQHF	TGTGCCAGCAGTCAGCTACGGACAGGGGGGGGTAGTCAGCCCCAGCATTTT
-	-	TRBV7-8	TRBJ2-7	CASTFRTASYEQYF	TGTGCCAGCACCTTCCGGACAGCGAGCTACGAGCAGTACTTC
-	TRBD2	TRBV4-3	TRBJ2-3	CASSPAQTSGSTPYTQYF	TGCGCCAGCAGCCCGGCCCAGACTAGCGGGAGTACTCCATATACGCAGTATTTT
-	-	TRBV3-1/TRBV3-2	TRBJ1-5	CASSQGVRASQPQHF	TGTGCCAGCAGCCAAGGGGTCAGGGCAAGCCAGCCCCAGCATTTT
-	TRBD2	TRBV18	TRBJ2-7	CASSPRPRTSGSGYEQYF	TGTGCCAGCTCACCACGGCCCCGTACTAGCGGGAGTGGCTACGAGCAGTACTTC
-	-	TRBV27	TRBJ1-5	CASSTGQVNQPQHF	TGTGCCAGCAGTACGGGACAAGTCAATCAGCCCCAGCATTTT
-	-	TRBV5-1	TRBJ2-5	CASSLAPVQETQYF	TGCGCCAGCAGCTTGGCCCCAGTCCAAGAGACCCAGTACTTC
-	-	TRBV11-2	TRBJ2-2	CASSLGLDLNTGELFF	TGTGCCAGCAGCCTAGGTCTAGACTTAAACACCGGGGAGCTGTTTTTT
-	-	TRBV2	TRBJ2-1	CASTPGVRTYNEQFF	TGTGCCAGCACCCCGGGGGTAAGAACCTACAATGAGCAGTTCTTC
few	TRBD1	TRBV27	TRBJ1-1	CASRYDRGERNTEAFF	TGTGCCAGCAGGTACGACAGGGGCGAGAGAAACACTGAAGCTTTCTTT
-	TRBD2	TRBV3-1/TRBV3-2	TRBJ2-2	CASSQVTGTSMSGELFF	TGTGCCAGCAGCCAAGTGACCGGGACTAGCATGTCCGGGGAGCTGTTTTTT
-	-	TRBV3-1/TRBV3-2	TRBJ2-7	CASSQDAPVPVYEQYF	TGTGCCAGCAGCCAAGATGCCCCGGTTCCCGTCTACGAGCAGTACTTC
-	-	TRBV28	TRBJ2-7	CATYGTQIYEQYF	TGTGCCACTTACGGGACACAGATCTACGAGCAGTACTTC
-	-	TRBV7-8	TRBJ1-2	CASSSPGYGYTF	TGTGCCAGCAGCTCCCCGGGCTATGGCTACACCTTC
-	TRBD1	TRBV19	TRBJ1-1	CASSPRDREAFF	TGTGCCAGTAGTCCCCGGGACAGGGAAGCTTTCTTT
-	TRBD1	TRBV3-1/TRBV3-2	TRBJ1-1	CASSARDRPNTEAFF	TGTGCCAGCAGCGCCCGGGACAGGCCGAACACTGAAGCTTTCTTT
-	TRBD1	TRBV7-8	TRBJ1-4	CASSFGQGATNEKLFF	TGTGCCAGCAGCTTTGGACAGGGCGCAACTAATGAAAAACTGTTTTTT
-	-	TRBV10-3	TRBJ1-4	CAISAGGYEKLFF	TGTGCCATCAGTGCGGGGGGCTATGAAAAACTGTTTTTT
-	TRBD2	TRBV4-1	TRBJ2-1	CASSGRAGGGMVDEQFF	TGCGCCAGCAGCGGCCGAGCGGGAGGTGGGATGGTGGATGAGCAGTTCTTC
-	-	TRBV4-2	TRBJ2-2	CASSQGRQRINPGELFF	TGTGCCAGCAGCCAAGGTCGTCAGCGAATCAACCCCGGGGAGCTGTTTTTT
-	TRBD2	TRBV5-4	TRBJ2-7	CASSLGGGSYEQYF	TGTGCCAGCAGCTTGGGGGGGGGTAGCTACGAGCAGTACTTC
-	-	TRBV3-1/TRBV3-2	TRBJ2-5	CASSQADQETQYF	TGTGCCAGCAGCCAGGCGGACCAAGAGACCCAGTACTTC
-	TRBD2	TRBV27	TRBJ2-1	CASSLLSLAGGPENEQFF	TGTGCCAGCAGTTTATTGAGTCTAGCGGGAGGGCCAGAAAATGAGCAGTTCTTC
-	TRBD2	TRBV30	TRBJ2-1	CAWSGPTRDGGWDEQFF	TGTGCCTGGAGTGGACCGACCCGGGACGGGGGGTGGGATGAGCAGTTCTTC
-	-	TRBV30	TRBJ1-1	CAWSGTVLNTEAFF	TGTGCCTGGAGTGGGACAGTTTTGAACACTGAAGCTTTCTTT
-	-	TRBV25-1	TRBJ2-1	CASSEHQSTGSREQFF	TGTGCCAGCAGTGAGCACCAATCAACAGGGTCGCGTGAGCAGTTCTTC
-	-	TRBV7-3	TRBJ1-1	CASSLNRFENTEAFF	TGTGCCAGCAGCTTAAACAGGTTTGAGAACACTGAAGCTTTCTTT
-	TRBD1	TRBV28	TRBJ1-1	CASSPRGLNTEAFF	TGTGCCAGCAGCCCCAGGGGGCTGAACACTGAAGCTTTCTTT
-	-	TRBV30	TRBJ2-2	CACPDTLSNTGELFF	TGTGCCTGCCCGGACACGCTCTCGAACACCGGGGAGCTGTTTTTT
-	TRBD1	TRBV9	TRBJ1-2	CASSDRTGANYGYTF	TGTGCCAGCAGCGATCGGACAGGGGCCAACTATGGCTACACCTTC
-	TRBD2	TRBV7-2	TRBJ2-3	CASSLNGRASDTQYF	TGTGCCAGCAGCTTAAACGGGAGGGCCTCAGATACGCAGTATTTT
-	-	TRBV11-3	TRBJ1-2	CASSSKANYGYTF	TGTGCCAGCAGCTCTAAAGCTAACTATGGCTACACCTTC
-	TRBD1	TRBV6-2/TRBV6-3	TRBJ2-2	CASSQPTGPGGELFF	TGTGCCAGCAGTCAGCCGACAGGGCCCGGCGGGGAGCTGTTTTTT
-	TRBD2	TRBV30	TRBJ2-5	CAWRFAGEETQYF	TGTGCCTGGAGATTCGCGGGGGAAGAGACCCAGTACTTC
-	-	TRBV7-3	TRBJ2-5	CASSKGAGYQETQYF	TGTGCCAGCAGCAAGGGAGCGGGTTATCAAGAGACCCAGTACTTC
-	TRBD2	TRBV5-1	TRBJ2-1	CASSFAGVENEQFF	TGCGCCAGCAGCTTCGCGGGAGTGGAAAATGAGCAGTTCTTC
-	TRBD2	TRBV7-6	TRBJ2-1	CASSLRGGLLYNEQFF	TGTGCCAGCAGCTTACGCGGGGGGTTGTTGTACAATGAGCAGTTCTTC
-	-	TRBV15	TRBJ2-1	CATSRVRGTYNEQFF	TGTGCCACCAGCAGAGTTCGGGGTACTTACAATGAGCAGTTCTTC